Shown below are 25 T cell receptor beta chains from a single sample sequenced in a study of OX40 agonist ivuxolimab in advanced cancers. The table came from immunoSEQ multiplex PCR; TCRdb's copy has only in-frame clones and leaves some out. Altogether over 55,000 clones are present, 75% to 90% being singletons, with the ten largest covering 9.5% to 14%. The sample here was CD4+ or CD8+ T cells sorted from blood, taken in a trial of the OX40 agonist ivuxolimab. These receptors were obtained from an adult with an advanced solid tumor such as melanoma, head and neck, liver or kidney cancer.

The gene calls are TRBV19 and TRBJ1-1; D possibly corresponds to TRBD1 (5 bases). V lost 1 base to trimming and J lost 6 bases, with 9 bases between them. In germline, CDR1 is LNHDA, CDR2 SQIVND (reference sequence). The CDR3 runs to 13 residues. CDR3 nucleotide sequence: TGTGCCAGTAGTATAGGCAGGGAGTCTGAAGCTTTCTTT. It translates to CASSIGRESEAFF.

The chain is built from TRBV4-1 and TRBJ2-7; D might be TRBD1 (6 bases). V was clipped by 1 base and J by 2 bases, with 9 bases between them. The CDR3 is made up of 14 amino acids. CDR1 and CDR2 (germline): MGHRA, YSYEKL. Written as DNA, the CDR3 is TGCGCCAGCAGCCAAGGGACAGTTGCCTACGAGCAGTACTTC. Its protein product is CASSQGTVAYEQYF.

This clone was counted a single time. This rearrangement joins TRBV11-1 to TRBJ2-3; perhaps TRBD2 as D (5 bases). The CDR3 contains 14 residues. Germline V gives CDR1 SGHAT, CDR2 FQDESV (reference sequence). Trimming pared 3 bases from V and 0 bases from J, leaving 7 bases between. In nucleotides, the CDR3 is TGTGCCAGCAGCTTTACGGGAAGCACAGATACGCAGTATTTT. Translated: CASSFTGSTDTQYF.

This sequence joins TRBV7-9 and TRBJ1-5, with D possibly TRBD1 on 5 matching bases. The V gene's germline CDR1 is SEHNR and CDR2 FQNEAQ (reference sequence). Trimming cost V 1 base and J 2 bases, with 12 bases left between them. The CDR3 extends over 16 amino acids. The CDR3 nucleotides are TGTGCCAGCAGCTTAGGGTCTGGGGGTGGCAATCAGCCCCAGCATTTT. It specifies CASSLGSGGGNQPQHF.

The chain uses TRBV13 and TRBJ1-1; tentative D call: TRBD1 (5 bases). Trimming cost V 6 bases and J 4 bases, with 18 bases left between them. Germline CDR1 is PRHDT and CDR2 is FYEKMQ (reference sequence). This CDR3 is built from 15 residues. CDR3 in DNA: TGTGCCAGCAGTCGTAATAGGGGATTTGGCACTGAAGCTTTCTTT. Residues: CASSRNRGFGTEAFF.

The chain links TRBV2 to TRBJ2-1; D uncertain. This CDR3 spans 11 amino acids. In germline, CDR1 is SNHLY, CDR2 FYNNEI. Trimming removed 9 bases at V and 4 bases at J, with 7 bases between. The chain's CDR3 is CASGPYNEQFF. In DNA, the CDR3 is TGTGCCAGTGGCCCGTACAATGAGCAGTTCTTC.

This rearrangement joins TRBV15 to TRBJ2-1; D tentatively reads TRBD1 or TRBD2 (5 bases each). The germline V and J ends were trimmed by 0 bases and 10 bases, with 10 bases remaining between them. The CDR3 consists of 13 residues. Germline values: CDR1 LNHNV, CDR2 YYDKDF (reference sequence). The chain's CDR3 is CATSRERDREQFF. The CDR3 DNA is TGTGCCACCAGCAGAGAACGGGACCGAGAGCAGTTCTTC. Drawing the rest from reference TRBV15 and TRBJ2-1, the complete variable domain is DAMVIQNPRYQVTQFGKPVTLSCSQTLNHNVMYWYQQKSSQAPKLLFHYYDKDFNNEADTPDNFQSRRPNTSFCFLDIRSPGLGDTAMYLCATSRERDREQFFGPGTRLTVL.

The V call is TRBV28, the J call TRBJ1-4; perhaps TRBD1 as D (5 bases). Trimming shortened V by 1 base and J by 5 bases, and 8 bases separated the two germline ends. Germline V gives CDR1 MDHEN, CDR2 SYDVKM. The CDR3 contains 14 residues. The CDR3 reads CASSLSGINEKLFF. CDR3 sequence (DNA): TGTGCCAGCAGTTTATCAGGGATAAATGAAAAACTGTTTTTT.

V gene TRBV4-1 combines with J gene TRBJ1-1; D is ambiguous. The V and J ends lost 2 bases and 4 bases respectively, with 8 bases between them. Germline CDR1 is MGHRA and CDR2 is YSYEKL. CDR3 size: 13 residues. This chain's CDR3 is CASSQPARTEAFF. The CDR3 region has the DNA TGCGCCAGCAGCCAACCCGCGCGCACTGAAGCTTTCTTT.

This clone was found once. The chain employs TRBV11-3 and TRBJ1-1, with a possible D match to TRBD1 (5 bases). V lost 1 base to trimming and J lost 8 bases, with 20 bases between them. The CDR3 has 16 residues. Germline assignment: CDR1 SGHNT and CDR2 YENEEA. This CDR3 is CASSLAYPVRGEEAFF. CDR3 sequence (DNA): TGTGCCAGCAGCTTAGCTTATCCCGTACGAGGGGAAGAAGCTTTCTTT.

The chain links TRBV29-1 to TRBJ1-2; TRBD1 might be the D (5 bases). This CDR3 contains 13 residues. V lost 5 bases, J lost 2 bases, and 12 bases lay in between. Germline V CDR1 and CDR2: SQVTM, ANQGSEA. The CDR3 DNA follows: TGCAGCGTTTCCTTGGGACGAAACTATGGCTACACCTTC. Protein product: CSVSLGRNYGYTF.

The chain uses TRBV5-4 and TRBJ2-7; a possible D gene is TRBD1 (6 bases). Trimming removed 4 bases at V and 7 bases at J, with 18 bases between. This CDR3 region has 14 residues. Germline CDR1 is SGHNT and CDR2 is YYREEE (reference sequence). The CDR3, as DNA: TGTGCCAGCAGCCAGAGCGTGGGGGCAGGGGAGCAGTACTTC. This gives the protein CASSQSVGAGEQYF.

The chain carries TRBV5-1 and TRBJ2-5, with D uncertain. Trimming removed 1 base from V and 2 bases from J, with 9 bases in between. Germline values: CDR1 SGHRS, CDR2 YFSETQ. The CDR3 totals 14 residues. CDR3 amino acids: CASSLFAEQETQYF. As DNA, the CDR3 is TGCGCCAGCAGCTTGTTCGCGGAACAAGAGACCCAGTACTTC.

The J gene is TRBJ1-3, the V gene TRBV5-4; D not resolved. The CDR3 length is 14 residues. V shed 2 bases and J shed 4 bases, with 10 bases lying between them. The germline gives CDR1 SGHNT, CDR2 YYREEE (reference sequence). The CDR3 loop reads CASSFRDEGNTIYF. CDR3 in DNA: TGTGCCAGCAGCTTTAGAGACGAGGGAAACACCATATATTTT.

In this sample, this clone turned up once. The chain joins TRBV19 to TRBJ1-5; no reliable D call. Deletions cut 7 bases from V and 0 bases from J, with 19 bases between. CDR3 size: 17 residues. Per germline, CDR1 LNHDA and CDR2 SQIVND (reference sequence). CDR3 coding DNA: TGTGCCAGTACTAGGACGTTCACCTGGGGTAGCAATCAGCCCCAGCATTTT. This codes for CASTRTFTWGSNQPQHF.

The V and J genes are TRBV5-1 and TRBJ1-4; D possibly corresponds to TRBD1 (5 bases). The CDR3 totals 15 residues. V was clipped by 0 bases and J by 7 bases, with 13 bases between them. In germline, CDR1 is SGHRS, CDR2 YFSETQ. The CDR3 coding sequence is TGCGCCAGCAGCTTGGGAGCAGGGCCGAGTGAAAAACTGTTTTTT. Amino acid sequence: CASSLGAGPSEKLFF.

The CDR3 sequence: CSGLENYGYTF. The CDR3 region has the DNA TGCAGTGGATTGGAAAACTATGGCTACACCTTC. The chain has TRBV20-1 and TRBJ1-2; D is unclear. The CDR3 runs to 11 residues. Per the germline V gene, CDR1 is DFQATT and CDR2 is SNEGSKA (reference sequence). The ends were cut back, 7 bases at V and 2 bases at J, with 8 bases in the middle.

V and J are TRBV11-3 and TRBJ2-3, with TRBD1 matching 9 bases. CDR1 is SGHNT, CDR2 YENEEA, per germline. Unmatched junction bases numbered 8, after V lost 5 bases and J lost 2 bases. This CDR3 is 16 amino acids long. The CDR3 region has the DNA TGTGCCAGCAGCCCCCGGTACAGGGGGCTCACAGATACGCAGTATTTT. Protein sequence: CASSPRYRGLTDTQYF.

The chain carries TRBV5-1 and TRBJ2-7; 9 positions match TRBD1. The J segment lost 1 base and the V segment lost 4 bases, leaving 6 bases of the junction unmatched. Germline lookup yields CDR1 SGHRS and CDR2 YFSETQ. This CDR3 is built from 15 residues. The CDR3 region is CASSASGTGSYEQYF. The DNA of the CDR3 is TGCGCCAGCAGCGCCTCCGGGACAGGGTCCTACGAGCAGTACTTC.

CDR3 region: CASRRGGGDAYNEQFF. The CDR3 DNA sequence: TGTGCCAGCCGAAGGGGAGGAGGGGACGCCTACAATGAGCAGTTCTTC. This rearrangement joins TRBV2 to TRBJ2-1, with a possible D match to TRBD2 (6 bases). This CDR3 comprises 16 residues. CDR1 and CDR2 from the germline V gene are SNHLY and FYNNEI. Trimming stripped 8 bases from V and 2 bases from J, with 19 bases between.

V is TRBV6-5 and J is TRBJ1-2; tentative D call: TRBD1 (6 bases). Germline V gives CDR1 MNHEY, CDR2 SVGAGI. The CDR3 consists of 14 residues. V was shortened by 6 bases and J by 8 bases, with 19 bases between the two germline ends. In DNA, the CDR3 is TGTGCCAGCAGGAGACAGGTTGGACTTTGGGGCTACACCTTC. It codes for CASRRQVGLWGYTF.

The chain is built from TRBV18 and TRBJ1-3; D gene ambiguous. The CDR3 spans 13 residues. Germline CDR1 KGHSH, CDR2 LQKENI. V lost 1 base and J lost 4, with 5 bases in between. CDR3 nucleotides: TGTGCCAGCTCACCACGGGGAGGAAACACCATATATTTT. Translated, it gives CASSPRGGNTIYF. Together with reference TRBV18 and TRBJ1-3, the CDR3 gives the full variable domain: NAGVMQNPRHLVRRRGQEARLRCSPMKGHSHVYWYRQLPEEGLKFMVYLQKENIIDESGMPKERFSAEFPKEGPSILRIQQVVRGDSAAYFCASSPRGGNTIYFGEGSWLTVV.

The gene calls are TRBV29-1 and TRBJ2-3; perhaps TRBD2 as D (5 bases). Germline-derived CDR1 and CDR2 are SQVTM and ANQGSEA. The V end lost 1 base, the J end lost 5 bases, and 7 bases lay between the germline ends. CDR3 size: 12 residues. DNA of the CDR3: TGCAGCGTTGAAGGGGGAGTAGATACGCAGTATTTT. Residues: CSVEGGVDTQYF.

J is TRBJ1-2 and V is TRBV7-8; D perhaps matches TRBD1 (5 bases). Trimming took 1 base from V and 3 from J, leaving 15 bases between them. Germline V lookup: CDR1 SGHVS, CDR2 FQNEAQ. This CDR3 contains 16 residues. The CDR3 DNA follows: TGTGCCAGCAGCTTAGTCTCAGGGATTAGTGACTATGGCTACACCTTC. This gives the protein CASSLVSGISDYGYTF.

The chain combines TRBV7-8 with TRBJ1-4; D gene unclear. Germline V gene lookup returns CDR1 SGHVS and CDR2 FQNEAQ. Trimming removed 2 bases from V and 7 bases from J, with 8 bases in between. This CDR3 region has 13 residues. The CDR3 here is CASSLRTVEKLFF. CDR3 DNA: TGTGCCAGCAGCTTAAGGACGGTTGAAAAACTGTTTTTT.